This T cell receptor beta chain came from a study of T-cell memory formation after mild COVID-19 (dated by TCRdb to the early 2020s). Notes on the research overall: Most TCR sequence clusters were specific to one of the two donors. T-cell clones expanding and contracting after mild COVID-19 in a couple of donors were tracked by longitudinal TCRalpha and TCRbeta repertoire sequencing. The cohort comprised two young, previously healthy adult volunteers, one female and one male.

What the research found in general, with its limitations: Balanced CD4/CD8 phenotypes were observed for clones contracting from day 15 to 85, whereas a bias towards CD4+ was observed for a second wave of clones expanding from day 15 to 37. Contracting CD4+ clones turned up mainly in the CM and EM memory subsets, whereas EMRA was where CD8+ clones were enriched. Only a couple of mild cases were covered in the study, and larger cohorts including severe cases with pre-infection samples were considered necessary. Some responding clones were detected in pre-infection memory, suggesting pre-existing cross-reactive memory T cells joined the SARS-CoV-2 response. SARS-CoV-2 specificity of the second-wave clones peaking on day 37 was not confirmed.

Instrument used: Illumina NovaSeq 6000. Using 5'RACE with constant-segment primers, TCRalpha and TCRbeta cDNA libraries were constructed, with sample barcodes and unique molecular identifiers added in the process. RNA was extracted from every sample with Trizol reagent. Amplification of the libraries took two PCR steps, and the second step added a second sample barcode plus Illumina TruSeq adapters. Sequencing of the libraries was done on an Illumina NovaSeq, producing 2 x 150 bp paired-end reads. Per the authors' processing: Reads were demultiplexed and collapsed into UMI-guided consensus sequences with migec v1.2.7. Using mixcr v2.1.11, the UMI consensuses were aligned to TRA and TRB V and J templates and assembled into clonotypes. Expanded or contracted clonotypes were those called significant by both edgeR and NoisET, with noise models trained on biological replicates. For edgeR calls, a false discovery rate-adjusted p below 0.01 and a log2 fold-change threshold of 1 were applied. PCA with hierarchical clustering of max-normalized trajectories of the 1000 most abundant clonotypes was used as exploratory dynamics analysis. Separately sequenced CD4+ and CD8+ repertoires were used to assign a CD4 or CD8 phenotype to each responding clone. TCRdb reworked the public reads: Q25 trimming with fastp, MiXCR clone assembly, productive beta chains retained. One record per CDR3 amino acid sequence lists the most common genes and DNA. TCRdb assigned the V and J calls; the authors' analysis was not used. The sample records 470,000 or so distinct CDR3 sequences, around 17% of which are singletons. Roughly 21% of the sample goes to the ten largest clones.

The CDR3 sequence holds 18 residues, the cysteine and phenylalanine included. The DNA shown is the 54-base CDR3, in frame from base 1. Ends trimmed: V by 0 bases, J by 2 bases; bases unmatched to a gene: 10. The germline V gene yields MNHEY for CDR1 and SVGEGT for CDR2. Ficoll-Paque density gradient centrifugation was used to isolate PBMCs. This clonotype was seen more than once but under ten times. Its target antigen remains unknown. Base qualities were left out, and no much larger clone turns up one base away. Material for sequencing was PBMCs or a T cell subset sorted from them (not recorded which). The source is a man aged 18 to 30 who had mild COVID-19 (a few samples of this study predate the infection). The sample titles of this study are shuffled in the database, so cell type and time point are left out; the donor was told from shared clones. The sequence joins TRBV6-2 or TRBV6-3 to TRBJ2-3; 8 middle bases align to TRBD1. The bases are TGTGCCAGCAGTTACTCGCGGATGGACAGGGACCCCACAGATACGCAGTATTTT. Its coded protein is CASSYSRMDRDPTDTQYF.